This record concerns one T cell receptor beta chain sequence. Patients at the Seattle site were enrolled during active infection and followed longitudinally. The germline CDR1 and CDR2 sequences are SGHDT and YYEEEE. The CDR3 is 14 amino acids. With 6 bases clipped from V and 7 bases from J, the junction kept 12 bases outside the gene matches. The data were taken from a study of blood T cell repertoires in COVID-19. Whole-study context: Donors in the United States, Italy and Spain gave samples during acute or convalescent COVID-19. Sample material is recorded as cDNA or gDNA derived from T cells, B-cell-depleted T cells, or PBMCs.

Original processing methods: It was from reference gene primer amplification that nucleated cell counts were estimated. Here immunoSEQ multiplex PCR was the method, and the copy in TCRdb shows in-frame clones only, minus some. V, J and clone size were drawn from that table, and D and trimming were deduced from the DNA. The sample holds about 150,000 clones, 80% to 90% seen once. The chain recombines TRBV5-6 with TRBJ1-1; TRBD1 matches at 7 bases. The sequence was collected from a man aged 18 to 35 with COVID-19, enrolled during active disease. The specimen sequenced was peripheral blood. Written as DNA, the CDR3 is TGTGCCAGCACGGACCAGACCCGGACAGGTGAAGCTTTCTTT. As protein: CASTDQTRTGEAFF.